The sequence of this T cell receptor beta chain was determined in a study of T cell clonality in common variable immunodeficiency. V gave up 0 bases and J gave up 3 bases, with 10 bases separating them. Germline CDR1 LNHDA, CDR2 SQIVND (reference sequence). The length of the CDR3 is 15 residues. This clone was seen at least ten times. What it binds is not known. The read finishes 3 residues shy of the CDR3 end, and the germline J gene is used to complete it. The repertoire was sequenced with immunoSEQ multiplex PCR; TCRdb's copy has only in-frame clones and lacks some. This record lists roughly 79,000 clones, none seen once only, and the top ten clones contain around 0.82%. Overall study findings and caveats: CVID subjects showed higher TCRbeta clonality than healthy controls.

Sequences were obtained from peripheral blood mononuclear cells. J is TRBJ2-3 and V is TRBV19; possible D gene TRBD2, 6 bases. This sequence originates from a person aged 18-70 years in good health. CDR3 DNA (partial): TGTGCCAGTAGTATAGACGCGGGACTTACAGATACG. Translation gives CASSIDAGLTDT. In full, the CDR3 is CASSIDAGLTDTQYF.